This T cell receptor beta chain was found in a study of blood T cell repertoires in COVID-19. Looking at the study overall: T cells, B-cell-depleted T cells, or PBMCs provided the cDNA or gDNA that served as material.

In the original processing: Reference gene primer amplification in the assay estimated nucleated cell counts. Produced via immunoSEQ multiplex PCR; TCRdb's table is partial and in-frame only. V and J calls and clone size come straight from that table; D and trimming were deduced from the DNA. Among some 150,000 clones, around 86% were seen once, and the ten largest hold approximately 1.4%. The V end was cut by 9 bases, the J end by 2 bases, with 19 bases between. Germline loops: CDR1 MNHEY, CDR2 SMNVEV (reference sequence). This CDR3 has 15 amino acids. This receptor was taken from a human donor in a cohort sampled during active COVID-19. The sequenced material came from peripheral blood. This chain links TRBV27 with TRBJ1-2; a possible D gene is TRBD1 (6 bases). The CDR3 DNA reads as TGTGCCAGTCTTCCATCCGGGACACGCAACTATGGCTACACCTTC. Translation gives CASLPSGTRNYGYTF.